This is a list of T cell receptor beta chains from one sample in a study of PD-1 blockade in classical Hodgkin lymphoma. The table came from immunoSEQ multiplex PCR; TCRdb's copy has only in-frame clones and leaves some out. This table has some 100,000 clones, over 85% appearing once. Sequencing used peripheral blood mononuclear cells (PBMCs), obtained at baseline. Receptors were obtained from a human donor with classical Hodgkin lymphoma. The CDR3 runs from the conserved cysteine through the conserved F or W. A D gene is named only where the DNA matches it firmly. Size values are once, few and many counts, or a class for expanded clones, and some rows have none.

D gene | clone size | J gene | V gene | CDR3 protein | CDR3 DNA
- | - | TRBJ2-5 | TRBV6-5 | CASRRGAGRETQYF | TGTGCCAGCAGGAGGGGGGCGGGGAGGGAGACCCAGTACTTC
TRBD1 | - | TRBJ2-7 | TRBV28 | CASKTAGDRRTYEQYF | TGTGCCAGCAAGACGGCCGGGGACAGGAGGACCTACGAGCAGTACTTC
TRBD1 | - | TRBJ1-5 | TRBV6-5 | CASKESGGYQPQHF | TGTGCCAGCAAAGAATCAGGGGGCTATCAGCCCCAGCATTTT
- | - | TRBJ1-1 | TRBV5-1 | CASSPQLNTEAFF | TGCGCCAGCAGCCCACAGCTGAACACTGAAGCTTTCTTT
- | - | TRBJ2-7 | TRBV18 | CASSPRPGTTEQYF | TGTGCCAGCTCACCACGCCCAGGGACGACCGAGCAGTACTTC
- | - | TRBJ2-2 | TRBV7-2 | CASSLDAGELFF | TGTGCCAGCAGCTTAGACGCCGGGGAGCTGTTTTTT
- | - | TRBJ2-5 | TRBV5-1 | CASSLPAEETQYF | TGCGCCAGCAGCTTGCCAGCGGAAGAGACCCAGTACTTC
- | - | TRBJ2-3 | TRBV5-4 | CASERGGTSTDTQYF | TGTGCCAGCGAAAGGGGCGGGACTAGCACAGATACGCAGTATTTT
- | - | TRBJ2-7 | TRBV29-1 | CSVEVVSYEQYF | TGCAGCGTTGAAGTAGTGTCCTACGAGCAGTACTTC
- | - | TRBJ2-7 | TRBV9 | CASSVDGAGTSYEQYF | TGTGCCAGCAGCGTAGATGGGGCAGGGACCTCCTACGAGCAGTACTTC
TRBD1 | - | TRBJ2-5 | TRBV9 | CASSASTGAVETQYF | TGTGCCAGCAGCGCCTCTACAGGGGCGGTGGAGACCCAGTACTTC
TRBD2 | - | TRBJ2-1 | TRBV18 | CASSPPVLAGANEQFF | TGTGCCAGCTCACCACCGGTACTAGCGGGAGCCAATGAGCAGTTCTTC
- | once | TRBJ1-4 | TRBV25-1 | CASKGTDNEKLFF | TGTGCCAGCAAAGGGACGGATAATGAAAAACTGTTTTTT
TRBD1 | - | TRBJ2-4 | TRBV7-3 | CASSSGRGNIQYF | TGTGCCAGCAGCTCGGGCAGGGGGAACATTCAGTACTTC
- | - | TRBJ1-5 | TRBV28 | CASLRDPNQPQHF | TGTGCCAGCCTACGAGACCCCAATCAGCCCCAGCATTTT
- | - | TRBJ2-7 | TRBV7-9 | CASSFRSYEQYF | TGTGCCAGCAGCTTCCGCTCCTACGAGCAGTACTTC
TRBD2 | - | TRBJ2-7 | TRBV5-1 | CASSSGLAPSSYEQYF | TGCGCCAGCAGCTCGGGACTAGCTCCCAGCTCCTACGAGCAGTACTTC
- | - | TRBJ2-1 | TRBV4-1 | CASSQDGHNEQFF | TGCGCCAGCAGCCAAGATGGGCACAATGAGCAGTTCTTC
TRBD1 | - | TRBJ1-3 | TRBV15 | CATSGDRGTGNTIYF | TGTGCCACCAGCGGCGACAGGGGAACTGGAAACACCATATATTTT
- | - | TRBJ2-5 | TRBV4-2 | CASSQDQTVRDQYF | TGTGCCAGCAGCCAAGATCAGACGGTCAGGGACCAGTACTTC
- | - | TRBJ1-5 | TRBV27 | CASSRDSENQPQHF | TGTGCCAGCAGCCGTGACAGCGAGAATCAGCCCCAGCATTTT
- | - | TRBJ2-1 | TRBV5-1 | CASSKGQYNEQFF | TGCGCCAGCAGCAAAGGACAGTACAATGAGCAGTTCTTC
TRBD2 | - | TRBJ2-7 | TRBV6-5 | CASLRTSGSREQYF | TGTGCCAGCCTTAGGACTAGCGGGAGTAGGGAGCAGTACTTC
TRBD1 | - | TRBJ2-5 | TRBV6-6 | CASSRQGVREETQYF | TGTGCCAGCAGTCGCCAGGGGGTACGGGAAGAGACCCAGTACTTC
- | - | TRBJ1-1 | TRBV28 | CASSFSVTAFF | TGTGCCAGCAGTTTCTCCGTAACCGCTTTCTTT
- | - | TRBJ1-3 | TRBV21-1 | CASSQWTRDRVPLIPGNTIYF | TGTGCCAGCTCCCAATGGACCCGTGACAGGGTGCCCCTCATTCCTGGAAACACCATATATTTT
TRBD1 | - | TRBJ1-2 | TRBV5-1 | CASSLVPPGQGGLWSYGYTF | TGCGCCAGCAGCTTGGTTCCACCGGGACAGGGAGGATTATGGAGTTATGGCTACACCTTC
- | few | TRBJ1-5 | TRBV19 | CASSNPGGGGQPQHF | TGTGCCAGTAGTAACCCGGGAGGAGGGGGTCAGCCCCAGCATTTT
TRBD2 | - | TRBJ2-7 | TRBV19 | CASSIDSGTSWEQYF | TGTGCCAGTAGTATAGATTCCGGGACTAGCTGGGAGCAGTACTTC
- | - | TRBJ2-1 | TRBV2 | CASTGPNEQFF | TGTGCCAGCACGGGTCCCAATGAGCAGTTCTTC
- | - | TRBJ2-5 | TRBV9 | CASSVDGRKETQYF | TGTGCCAGCAGCGTAGACGGCAGAAAAGAGACCCAGTACTTC